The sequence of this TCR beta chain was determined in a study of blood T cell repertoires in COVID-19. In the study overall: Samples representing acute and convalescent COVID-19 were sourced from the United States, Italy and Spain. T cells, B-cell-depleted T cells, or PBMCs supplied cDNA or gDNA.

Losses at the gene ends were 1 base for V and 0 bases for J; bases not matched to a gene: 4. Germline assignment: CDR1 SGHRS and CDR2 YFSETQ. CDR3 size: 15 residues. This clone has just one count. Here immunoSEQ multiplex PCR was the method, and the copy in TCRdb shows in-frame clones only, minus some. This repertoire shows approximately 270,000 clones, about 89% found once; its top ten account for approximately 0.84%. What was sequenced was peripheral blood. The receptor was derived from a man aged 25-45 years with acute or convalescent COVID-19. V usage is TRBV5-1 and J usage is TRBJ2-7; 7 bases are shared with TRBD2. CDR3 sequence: CASSLLAGDSYEQYF. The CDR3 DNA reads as TGCGCCAGCAGCTTGCTGGCGGGGGACTCCTACGAGCAGTACTTC.